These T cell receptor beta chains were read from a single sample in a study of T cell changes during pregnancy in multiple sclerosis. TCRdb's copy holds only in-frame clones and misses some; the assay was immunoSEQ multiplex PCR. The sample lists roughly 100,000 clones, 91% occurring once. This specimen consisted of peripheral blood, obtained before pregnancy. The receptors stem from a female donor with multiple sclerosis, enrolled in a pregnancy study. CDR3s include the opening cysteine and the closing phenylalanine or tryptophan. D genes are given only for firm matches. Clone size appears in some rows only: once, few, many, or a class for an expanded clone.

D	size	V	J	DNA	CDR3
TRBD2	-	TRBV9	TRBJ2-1	TGTGCCAGCAGCGTCCTAGCGGGAGAGTACAATGAGCAGTTCTTC	CASSVLAGEYNEQFF
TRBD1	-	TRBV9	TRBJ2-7	TGTGCCAGCAGCCTAGGACAGGGGGTCCCCTACGAGCAGTACTTC	CASSLGQGVPYEQYF
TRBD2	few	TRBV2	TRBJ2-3	TGTGCCAGCGCCGGGACTAGCCCCACAGATACGCAGTATTTT	CASAGTSPTDTQYF
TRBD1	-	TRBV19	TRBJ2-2	TGTGCCAGTAGCCTTGGACAGGCCTTTAACACCGGGGAGCTGTTTTTT	CASSLGQAFNTGELFF
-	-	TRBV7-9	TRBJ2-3	TGTGCCAGCAGCTTACGCGCAGAGGTTCCGCAGTATTTT	CASSLRAEVPQYF
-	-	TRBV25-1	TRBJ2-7	TGTGCCAGCACCCGCGGCCGCTCCTACGAGCAGTACTTC	CASTRGRSYEQYF
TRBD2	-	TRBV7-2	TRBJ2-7	TGTGCCAGCAGCGGGACTAGCGGGAGCTCCTACGAGCAGTACTTC	CASSGTSGSSYEQYF
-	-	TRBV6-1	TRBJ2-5	TGTGCCAGCAGTCGTTGGACAGACCAAGAGACCCAGTACTTC	CASSRWTDQETQYF
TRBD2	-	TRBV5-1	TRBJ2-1	TGCGCCAGCAGCAAGGGACTAGCGGGAGGGGTCTACAATGAGCAGTTCTTC	CASSKGLAGGVYNEQFF
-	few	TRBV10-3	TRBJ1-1	TGTGCCATCAGTGAATTAAAGAACACTGAAGCTTTCTTT	CAISELKNTEAFF
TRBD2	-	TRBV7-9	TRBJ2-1	TGTGCCAGCAGCTACCGGGGGGGCGAGCAGTTCTTC	CASSYRGGEQFF
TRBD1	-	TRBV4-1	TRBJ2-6	TGCGCCAGCAGCCCGGGACAGGCGTACTCTGGGGCCAACGTCCTGACTTTC	CASSPGQAYSGANVLTF
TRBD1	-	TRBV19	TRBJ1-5	TGTGCCAGTAGTATATACAGGGGTCTAGGTCAGCCCCAGCATTTT	CASSIYRGLGQPQHF
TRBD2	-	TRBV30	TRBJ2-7	TGTGCCTGGAGTGTAAATCGGTTCTTGCAGGGAGGGGAGATATGGTACTTC	CAWSVNRFLQGGEIWYF
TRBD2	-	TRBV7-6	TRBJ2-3	TGTGCCAGCAGCCCCCCAAGCGGGAGGGGCACAGATACGCAGTATTTT	CASSPPSGRGTDTQYF
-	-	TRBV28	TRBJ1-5	TGTGCCAGCAGTCCATCAGGGAAGTATCAGCCCCAGCATTTT	CASSPSGKYQPQHF
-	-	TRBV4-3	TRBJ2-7	TGCGCCAGCAGCCAAGCGGCAGCGACTAGTTACGAGCAGTACTTC	CASSQAAATSYEQYF
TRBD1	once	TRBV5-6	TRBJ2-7	TGTGCCAGCAGCGGGGGACAGGGGTCCTACGAGCAGTACTTC	CASSGGQGSYEQYF
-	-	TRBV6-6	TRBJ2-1	TGTGCCAGCAACCCGACTTCCTCCTACAATGAGCAGTTCTTC	CASNPTSSYNEQFF
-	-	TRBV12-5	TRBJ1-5	TGTGCTAGTGGTTTTGGGCTTGTCGATAATCAGCCCCAGCATTTT	CASGFGLVDNQPQHF
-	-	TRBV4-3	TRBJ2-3	TGCGCCAGCAGCCAGGCCCCGGCCGGCGGGGGCGAGGATACGCAGTATTTT	CASSQAPAGGGEDTQYF
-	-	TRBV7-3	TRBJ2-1	TGTGCCAGCAGCCCGAAGTTGTCTTCCGGCAATGAGCAGTTCTTC	CASSPKLSSGNEQFF
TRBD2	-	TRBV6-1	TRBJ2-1	TGTGCCAGCAGTGAATGGACGGGAGGAGGGAGTGAGCAGTTCTTC	CASSEWTGGGSEQFF
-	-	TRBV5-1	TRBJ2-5	TGCGCCAGCAGCGCTACCCAAGAGACCCAGTACTTC	CASSATQETQYF
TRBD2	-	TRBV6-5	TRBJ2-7	TGTGCCAGCAGTTACTCCGCGGGAGATTCCTACGAGCAGTACTTC	CASSYSAGDSYEQYF
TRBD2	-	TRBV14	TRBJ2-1	TGTGCCAGCAGATCTAGCGGGGCACACAATGAGCAGTTCTTC	CASRSSGAHNEQFF
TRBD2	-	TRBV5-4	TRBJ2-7	TGTGCCAGCAGCTTGGCCGGGGGGTCTACCTACGAGCAGTACTTC	CASSLAGGSTYEQYF
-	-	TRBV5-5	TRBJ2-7	TGTGCCAGCAGCTTGGGACAGGTTTGGTACGAGCAGTACTTC	CASSLGQVWYEQYF
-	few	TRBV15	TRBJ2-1	TGTGCCACAAGGAGGGGTTACAATGAGCAGTTCTTC	CATRRGYNEQFF
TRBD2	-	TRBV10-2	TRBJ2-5	TGCGCCCACCCGGGGGGGGCAGAGGAGACCCAGTACTTC	CAHPGGAEETQYF
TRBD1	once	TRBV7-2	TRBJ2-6	TGTGCCAGCAGCTTAAGGGCAGGGGGCTCCGTATCTGGGGCCAACGTCCTGACTTTC	CASSLRAGGSVSGANVLTF
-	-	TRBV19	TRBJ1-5	TGTGCCAGTAGTATCCGAGGACAGACTAATCAGCCCCAGCATTTT	CASSIRGQTNQPQHF
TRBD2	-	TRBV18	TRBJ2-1	TGTGCCAGCTCACCTTTAGCGGGGGGGCCCTATGAGCAGTTCTTC	CASSPLAGGPYEQFF
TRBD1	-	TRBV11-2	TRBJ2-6	TGTGCCAGCAGCTCGAACAGGGGGACATCTGGGGCCAACGTCCTGACTTTC	CASSSNRGTSGANVLTF
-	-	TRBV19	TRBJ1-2	TGTGCCAGTAGTGACTGGCGTTCCTCATATGGCTACACCTTC	CASSDWRSSYGYTF
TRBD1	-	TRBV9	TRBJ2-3	TGTGCCAGCAGCGCGACAGGGATGGATACGCAGTATTTT	CASSATGMDTQYF
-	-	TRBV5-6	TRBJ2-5	TGTGCCAGCAGCGCCGACAGCGAAGAGACCCAGTACTTC	CASSADSEETQYF
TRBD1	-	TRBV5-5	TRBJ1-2	TGTGCCAGCAGCTTGGCCCCGGGACAGAGCTATGGCTACACCTTC	CASSLAPGQSYGYTF
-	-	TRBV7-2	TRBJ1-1	TGTGCCAGCAGCTTAGGTTCCCGTATGAACACTGAAGCTTTCTTT	CASSLGSRMNTEAFF
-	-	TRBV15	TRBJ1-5	TGTGCCACCAGCATAGGGAGAATAAATCAGCCCCAGCATTTT	CATSIGRINQPQHF
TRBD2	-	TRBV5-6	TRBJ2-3	TGTGCCAGCAGCTTGGCGGGGGGTGGGGGCACAGATACGCAGTATTTT	CASSLAGGGGTDTQYF
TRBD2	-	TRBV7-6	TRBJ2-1	TGTGCCAGCAGCTTAGACCTAGCGGTTTACAATGAGCAGTTCTTC	CASSLDLAVYNEQFF
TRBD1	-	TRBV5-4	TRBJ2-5	TGTGCCAGCAGCTTGCTCGGGACAGGGGGCGAGGAGACCCAGTACTTC	CASSLLGTGGEETQYF
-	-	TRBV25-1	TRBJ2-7	TGTGCCAGCAGTGAGGACTGGGGGGTCTACGAGCAGTACTTC	CASSEDWGVYEQYF
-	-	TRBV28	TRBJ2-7	TGTGCCAGCAGTGGCAGGGACAAAGGGTCCTACGAGCAGTACTTC	CASSGRDKGSYEQYF
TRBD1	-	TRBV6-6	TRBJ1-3	TGTGCCAGCAGCCCTACGGGACAGGGTACAGGAAACACCATATATTTT	CASSPTGQGTGNTIYF
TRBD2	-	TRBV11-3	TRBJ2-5	TGTGCCAGCAGCTTAATGACTAGCGGGGGGCTGAGGCAAGAGACCCAGTACTTC	CASSLMTSGGLRQETQYF
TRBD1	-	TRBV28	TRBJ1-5	TGTGCCAGCAGTACGATACAGGGGCGAGGCAATCAGCCCCAGCATTTT	CASSTIQGRGNQPQHF
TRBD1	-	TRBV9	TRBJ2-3	TGTGCCAGCAGCAGAGGGACAGTCCCAGATACGCAGTATTTT	CASSRGTVPDTQYF
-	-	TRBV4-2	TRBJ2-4	TGTGCCAGCAGCCATATAGGACTCCCCGCGAGTGAAAACATTCAGTACTTC	CASSHIGLPASENIQYF
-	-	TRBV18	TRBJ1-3	TGTGCCAGCTCACCAAGGAGTAGGGGGTTCGCTGGAAACACCATATATTTT	CASSPRSRGFAGNTIYF
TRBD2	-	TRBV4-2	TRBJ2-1	TGTGCCAGCAGCCAAGTAGCGGGAGGGGGAACGACTTCGTCCTACAATGAGCAGTTCTTC	CASSQVAGGGTTSSYNEQFF
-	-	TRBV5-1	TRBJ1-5	TGCGCCAGCAGCTGGGGGGATAGCAATCAGCCCCAGCATTTT	CASSWGDSNQPQHF
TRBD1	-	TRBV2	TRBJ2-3	TGTGCCAGCAACATCGACAGGGATCCGCAGTATTTT	CASNIDRDPQYF